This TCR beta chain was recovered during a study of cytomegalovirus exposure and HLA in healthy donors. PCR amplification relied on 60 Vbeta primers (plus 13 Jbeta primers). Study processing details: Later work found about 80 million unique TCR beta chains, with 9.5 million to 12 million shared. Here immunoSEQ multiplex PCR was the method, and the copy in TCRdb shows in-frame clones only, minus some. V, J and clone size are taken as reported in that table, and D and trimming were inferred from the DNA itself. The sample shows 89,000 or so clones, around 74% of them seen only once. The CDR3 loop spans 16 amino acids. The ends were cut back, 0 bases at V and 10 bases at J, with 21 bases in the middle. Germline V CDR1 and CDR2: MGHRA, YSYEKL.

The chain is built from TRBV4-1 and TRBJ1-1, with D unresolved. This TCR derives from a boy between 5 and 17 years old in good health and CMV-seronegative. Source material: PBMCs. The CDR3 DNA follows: TGCGCCAGCAGCCAAGAAGAGTCCGGGGTGGGAAGGCGAGCTTTCTTT. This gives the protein CASSQEESGVGRRAFF.